One sample yielded the 25 T cell receptor beta chains listed below, sequenced in a study of PD-1 blockade in mismatch repair-deficient tumors. No antigen is known for these receptors. Described time point: 10-day in vitro stimulation with candidate neoantigen peptide 4. Some clones are missing from TCRdb's copy, which holds only in-frame ones; the method was immunoSEQ multiplex PCR. The data show more than 12,000 clones, with approximately 80% seen just once and more than 20% held by the top ten. Sequences were derived from cells cultured in vitro, sampled from a patient treated with pembrolizumab. The origin of the receptors is an adult with mismatch repair-deficient cancer.

This chain joins TRBV5-8 and TRBJ2-5; D is unclear. This CDR3 is built from 11 residues. Germline CDR1 is SGHTS and CDR2 is YDEGEE. V was cut by 1 base and J by 5 bases, with 3 bases left in between. The CDR3 is CASSLQETQYF. The CDR3 bases are TGTGCCAGCAGCTTGCAGGAGACCCAGTACTTC.

This chain connects TRBV5-1 to TRBJ2-1, with D perhaps matching TRBD1 or TRBD2 (5 bases each). The CDR3 has 15 amino acids. V lost 0 bases and J 5 bases, leaving 12 bases between the germline ends. The V gene's germline CDR1 is SGHRS and CDR2 YFSETQ. The DNA of the CDR3 is TGCGCCAGCAGCTTGGCGGGGCTCGAGAACAATGAGCAGTTCTTC. As protein: CASSLAGLENNEQFF.

In DNA form, the CDR3 reads TGCGCCAGCAGCGCTAGCGGGGGCACAGATACGCAGTATTTT. Amino acids: CASSASGGTDTQYF. This chain uses TRBV5-1 with TRBJ2-3; the match to TRBD2 covers 9 bases. The CDR3 extends over 14 amino acids. Looked up from germline, CDR1 is SGHRS and CDR2 is YFSETQ. The V gene end was trimmed by 4 bases and the J gene end by 1 base; junction bases not matched to a gene: 1.

The chain carries TRBV5-1 and TRBJ1-2; TRBD1 is a possible D gene (5 bases). Germline V lookup: CDR1 SGHRS, CDR2 YFSETQ. CDR3 length: 13 amino acids. Trimming stripped 0 bases from V and 7 bases from J, with 10 bases between. The CDR3 is CASSLAARAGYTF. CDR3 bases: TGCGCCAGCAGCTTGGCGGCCAGGGCTGGCTACACCTTC. The complete variable domain, with remaining parts taken from reference TRBV5-1 and TRBJ1-2, reads KAGVTQTPRYLIKTRGQQVTLSCSPISGHRSVSWYQQTPGQGLQFLFEYFSETQRNKGNFPGRFSGRQFSNSRSEMNVSTLELGDSALYLCASSLAARAGYTFGSGTRLTVV.

This clone has just a few counts. This chain links TRBV6-1 with TRBJ2-5, with 11 positions matching TRBD1. Trimming took 4 bases from V and 4 from J; bases not matched to a gene: 8. The length of the CDR3 is 16 residues. Germline CDR1 MNHNS, CDR2 SASEGT. The CDR3 sequence: CASSGWTGGMGETQYF. The CDR3 DNA sequence: TGTGCCAGCAGTGGATGGACAGGGGGCATGGGAGAGACCCAGTACTTC.

The chain combines TRBV7-2 with TRBJ2-3; D not resolved. Germline V gene sequence: CDR1 SGHTA, CDR2 FQGNSA. The CDR3 consists of 13 residues. Trimming pared 1 base from V and 6 bases from J, leaving 8 bases between. In DNA, the CDR3 is TGTGCCAGCAGCTTAGGGCCGGCCGATACGCAGTATTTT. This codes for CASSLGPADTQYF.

This chain connects TRBV14 to TRBJ2-5, with 7 bases lining up with TRBD1. Germline CDR1 SGHDN, CDR2 FVKESK. V was clipped by 6 bases and J by 2 bases; unmatched bases: 3. This CDR3 has 13 residues. The CDR3 region has the DNA TGTGCCAGCAGACGACAGGGACAAGAGACCCAGTACTTC. This codes for CASRRQGQETQYF.

V and J are TRBV21-1 and TRBJ2-1; TRBD2, the D gene given by the table, was not confirmed from the DNA. TRBV21-1 is annotated as a pseudogene. This CDR3 region has 21 residues. CDR3 coding DNA: TGTGCCAGCAGCAAAGACGGGGGACTAGCGGACTCTTACACTTTCTACAATGAGCAGTTCTTC. It encodes CASSKDGGLADSYTFYNEQFF.

This clone was recorded once. The chain combines TRBV11-1 with TRBJ2-1; 10 positions agree with TRBD2. This CDR3 is built from 17 residues. Looked up from germline, CDR1 is SGHAT and CDR2 is FQDESV (reference sequence). Losses at the gene ends were 5 bases for V and 5 bases for J; bases not matched to a gene: 12. The DNA for the CDR3 is TGTGCCAGCAGCCCCCGCCCAGCGGGAGGGCTGAACAATGAGCAGTTCTTC. Translating it yields CASSPRPAGGLNNEQFF.

This clone was seen more than once but under ten times. The chain's CDR3 is CASSVGGGPGNTIYF. DNA for the CDR3: TGTGCCAGCAGCGTAGGTGGCGGTCCTGGAAACACCATATATTTT. The rearrangement uses TRBV9 and TRBJ1-3; D gene uncertain. Germline V gives CDR1 SGDLS, CDR2 YYNGEE. Trimming left V 0 bases short and J 2 bases short, with 9 bases between. CDR3 length equals 15 residues.

The gene calls are TRBV27 and TRBJ1-1; TRBD1 is a possible D gene (6 bases). Trimming cost V 3 bases and J 0 bases, with 8 bases left between them. Per the germline V gene, CDR1 is MNHEY and CDR2 is SMNVEV (reference sequence). The CDR3 is 14 residues long. The CDR3 region is CASSFTGLNTEAFF. The CDR3 DNA follows: TGTGCCAGCAGTTTTACAGGGCTGAACACTGAAGCTTTCTTT.

The rearrangement links TRBV5-1 to TRBJ1-2, with 7 nucleotides matching TRBD1. The germline gives CDR1 SGHRS, CDR2 YFSETQ. The CDR3 runs to 16 residues. V dropped 0 bases and J dropped 4; count of bases not matched to a gene: 9. CDR3 coding DNA: TGCGCCAGCAGCTTGGGACCGGACAGGAGCACCTATGGCTACACCTTC. This codes for CASSLGPDRSTYGYTF.

The chain carries TRBV27 and TRBJ2-3; D might be TRBD1 (6 bases). In germline, CDR1 is MNHEY, CDR2 SMNVEV (reference sequence). This CDR3 comprises 14 residues. Trimming left V 3 bases short and J 4 bases short, with 11 bases between. DNA for the CDR3: TGTGCCAGCAGTTTTTACAGGGCAGCAGATACGCAGTATTTT. Protein: CASSFYRAADTQYF.

The chain employs TRBV29-1 and TRBJ2-3; D unresolved. Trimming pared 6 bases from V and 2 bases from J, leaving 18 bases between. Germline V lookup: CDR1 SQVTM, CDR2 ANQGSEA. The CDR3 has 15 residues. In DNA, the CDR3 is TGCAGCGTAGGGCTAGTGGGCATAGTCACAGATACGCAGTATTTT. Translating gives CSVGLVGIVTDTQYF.

The chain joins TRBV15 to TRBJ1-2; 9 bases line up with TRBD1. V lost 2 bases, J lost 5 bases, and 3 bases stayed unmatched. The CDR3 covers 14 residues. Germline loops: CDR1 LNHNV, CDR2 YYDKDF (reference sequence). CDR3 bases: TGTGCCACCAGCAGACCGGGGACAGGGTATGGCTACACCTTC. This gives the protein CATSRPGTGYGYTF.

The J gene is TRBJ1-5, the V gene TRBV6-5; TRBD1 aligns across 8 bases. V trimming: 10 bases; J trimming: 3 bases; junction bases outside the gene matches: 11. The CDR3 has 15 amino acids. The germline V gene encodes CDR1 MNHEY and CDR2 SVGAGI. This CDR3 is CATLTGDKDNQPQHF. The DNA for the CDR3 is TGTGCCACTCTGACAGGGGATAAGGACAATCAGCCCCAGCATTTT.

The chain uses TRBV7-3 and TRBJ1-1; TRBD1 might be the D (5 bases). Germline V gene lookup returns CDR1 SGHTA and CDR2 FQGTGA. The V and J ends lost 5 bases and 1 base respectively, with 8 bases between them. The CDR3 is 13 residues long. The CDR3 spells CASSPQGNTEAFF. CDR3 coding DNA: TGTGCCAGCAGCCCTCAGGGGAACACTGAAGCTTTCTTT.

The CDR3 reads CASSLEGSSYNSPLHF. CDR3 sequence (DNA): TGTGCCAGCAGCTTAGAGGGATCCTCCTATAATTCACCCCTCCACTTT. This chain connects TRBV7-2 to TRBJ1-6; no definite D call. Between the trimmed V and J ends, which lost 1 base and 0 bases, there was a span of 7 bases. CDR3 length: 16 amino acids. CDR1 is SGHTA and CDR2 is FQGNSA in the germline V gene.

The chain couples TRBV7-9 to TRBJ1-5; 10 positions agree with TRBD1. The CDR3 spans 17 residues. V lost 1 base, J lost 3 bases, and 6 bases stayed unmatched. The germline V gene has CDR1 SEHNR and CDR2 FQNEAQ (reference sequence). This CDR3 is CASSLVRTGGFNQPQHF. The CDR3 region has the DNA TGTGCCAGCAGCTTAGTAAGGACAGGGGGATTCAATCAGCCCCAGCATTTT.

The CDR3 sequence is CASSYGEATDTQYF. CDR3 in DNA: TGTGCCAGCAGTTACGGGGAGGCCACAGATACGCAGTATTTT. The chain has TRBV6-6 and TRBJ2-3; D possibly corresponds to TRBD2 (6 bases). CDR3 length: 14 amino acids. Trimming stripped 2 bases from V and 2 bases from J, with 8 bases between. Germline V gene sequence: CDR1 MNHNY, CDR2 SVGAGI (reference sequence).

CDR3 sequence: CASSHPSGNTYEQYF. For the CDR3, the DNA is TGTGCCAGCTCACACCCTAGCGGGAACACCTACGAGCAGTACTTC. V gene TRBV18 combines with J gene TRBJ2-7, with 9 bases that match TRBD2. With V trimmed by 4 bases and J by 2 bases, 6 bases remained unmatched. This CDR3 has 15 amino acids. Per germline, CDR1 KGHSH and CDR2 LQKENI.

V and J are TRBV4-1 and TRBJ1-3; D remains unclear. This CDR3 contains 16 residues. Trimming removed 1 base from V and 0 bases from J, with 10 bases in between. The V gene's germline CDR1 is MGHRA and CDR2 YSYEKL. CDR3 bases: TGCGCCAGCAGCCAAGCACACACCTACTCTGGAAACACCATATATTTT. This gives the protein CASSQAHTYSGNTIYF.

V is TRBV18 and J is TRBJ2-7; weak D call: TRBD2 (5 bases). The CDR3 is 15 amino acids. V lost 1 base and J 1 base, leaving 11 bases between the germline ends. Germline V CDR1 and CDR2: KGHSH, LQKENI. The CDR3 nucleotides are TGTGCCAGCTCACCACGGGGAGCTGCATCCTACGAGCAGTACTTC. It codes for CASSPRGAASYEQYF.

The V gene is TRBV15, the J gene TRBJ2-1, with a possible D match to TRBD2 (5 bases). CDR1 is LNHNV, CDR2 YYDKDF, per germline (reference sequence). The CDR3 sequence is 14 residues long. V dropped 8 bases and J dropped 1 base, with 12 bases sitting between them. CDR3 protein: CATRPSGSYNEQFF. CDR3 DNA sequence: TGTGCCACCCGACCTTCGGGGTCCTACAATGAGCAGTTCTTC.

This rearrangement joins TRBV3-1 (or the pseudogene TRBV3-2) to TRBJ2-3; no definite D call. Germline V gene sequence: CDR1 LGHDT, CDR2 YNNKEL (reference sequence). This CDR3 spans 9 amino acids. The ends were cut back, 7 bases at V and 4 bases at J, with 0 bases in the middle. CDR3 in DNA: TGTGCCAGCACAGATACGCAGTATTTT. It translates to CASTDTQYF.